Following are 31 T cell receptor beta chains from one sample sequenced in a study of T cells in localized non-small cell lung cancer. The data were produced by immunoSEQ multiplex PCR, yet TCRdb's version contains in-frame clones alone and is incomplete. The sample has roughly 21,000 clones; around 84% are singletons. Source: peripheral blood, taken before any cancer treatment. The source of these receptors is a man between 40 and 70 years old with stage I lung adenocarcinoma.

V is TRBV2 and J is TRBJ2-1; D ambiguous. Trimming removed 7 bases at V and 0 bases at J, with 16 bases between. Germline lookup yields CDR1 SNHLY and CDR2 FYNNEI. This CDR3 has 16 residues. CDR3 residues: CASIPNSGSSYNEQFF. As DNA, the CDR3 is TGTGCCAGCATTCCAAACAGTGGTAGCTCCTACAATGAGCAGTTCTTC.

V usage is TRBV5-1 and J usage is TRBJ1-3; 7 bases are shared with TRBD1. The V and J ends lost 4 bases and 0 bases, in that order; junction bases with no gene match: 4. The CDR3 runs to 15 residues. Germline V CDR1 and CDR2: SGHRS, YFSETQ. The CDR3 protein is CASSPGTDSGNTIYF. DNA of the CDR3: TGCGCCAGCAGCCCTGGGACAGACTCTGGAAACACCATATATTTT.

V usage is TRBV4-3 and J usage is TRBJ2-1; D possibly corresponds to TRBD1 (6 bases). The germline V and J ends were trimmed by 0 bases and 4 bases, with 10 bases remaining between them. Germline V gene sequence: CDR1 LGHNA, CDR2 YSLEER. There are 15 residues in the CDR3. CDR3 DNA: TGCGCCAGCAGCCAAGATATAGGGACATACAATGAGCAGTTCTTC. As protein: CASSQDIGTYNEQFF.

The chain uses TRBV6-1 and TRBJ1-2, with 8 positions matching TRBD1. The CDR3 is 15 amino acids. The V gene end was trimmed by 6 bases and the J gene end by 1 base; junction bases not matched to a gene: 7. CDR1 is MNHNS, CDR2 SASEGT, per germline. The CDR3 loop reads CASRSLDRGNYGYTF. The CDR3 region has the DNA TGTGCCAGCAGGAGCCTAGACAGGGGTAACTATGGCTACACCTTC.

The chain has TRBV7-9 and TRBJ2-3; 9 bases agree with TRBD2. The length of the CDR3 is 15 residues. V lost 5 bases, J lost 1 base, and 4 bases stayed unmatched. The germline gives CDR1 SEHNR, CDR2 FQNEAQ (reference sequence). CDR3 sequence reads: CASSPRTSGTDTQYF. DNA for the CDR3: TGTGCCAGCAGCCCCCGGACTAGCGGCACAGATACGCAGTATTTT.

This clone was picked up one time. DNA for the CDR3: TGTGCCAGCAGCCAAGGTATAGCGGTCCAAGAGACCCAGTACTTC. This encodes CASSQGIAVQETQYF. This chain joins TRBV4-2 and TRBJ2-5; D is possibly TRBD2 (6 bases). Germline V lookup: CDR1 LGHNA, CDR2 YNFKEQ. The CDR3 runs 15 residues. The V end was cut by 1 base, the J end by 1 base, with 10 bases between.

The chain employs TRBV27 and TRBJ2-7; tentatively, D is TRBD2 (7 bases). The CDR3 length is 13 residues. Germline CDR1 MNHEY, CDR2 SMNVEV (reference sequence). Trimming removed 5 bases at V and 3 bases at J, with 11 bases between. CDR3 protein: CASSGGGLYEQYF. The CDR3 nucleotides are TGTGCCAGCAGTGGGGGGGGGCTCTACGAGCAGTACTTC.

V gene TRBV7-2 combines with J gene TRBJ1-4; D call uncertain. CDR1 and CDR2 from the germline V gene are SGHTA and FQGNSA. V lost 5 bases, J lost 0 bases, and 16 bases lay in between. The CDR3 covers 17 residues. The CDR3 nucleotides are TGTGCCAGCAGCCCCCGGGCCTTAAGTGCAACTAATGAAAAACTGTTTTTT. Residues: CASSPRALSATNEKLFF.

This clone showed up just a few times. The chain carries TRBV7-9 and TRBJ1-4; D is unclear. The CDR3 extends over 15 amino acids. Trimming took 5 bases from V and 5 from J, leaving 15 bases between them. Germline values: CDR1 SEHNR, CDR2 FQNEAQ (reference sequence). DNA for the CDR3: TGTGCCAGCAGCCCCCGAGGGCAGAGGAATGAAAAACTGTTTTTT. Its translation: CASSPRGQRNEKLFF.

This clone was counted once. The chain combines TRBV4-2 with TRBJ2-1; 13 nucleotides align to TRBD2. The CDR3 runs 18 residues. The germline V gene encodes CDR1 LGHNA and CDR2 YNFKEQ. Germline trimming cut 1 base from V and 5 bases from J; bases unmatched to any gene: 8. The CDR3 region is CASSQGYLTSGRDNEQFF. The CDR3 coding sequence is TGTGCCAGCAGCCAAGGATATCTTACTAGCGGGAGGGACAATGAGCAGTTCTTC.

The chain has TRBV15 and TRBJ1-6; no clear D gene. The CDR3 has 13 amino acids. V lost 1 base, J lost 6 bases, and 4 bases lay in between. Germline V gene data show CDR1 as LNHNV and CDR2 as YYDKDF (reference sequence). CDR3 protein: CATSRGLNSPLHF. As DNA, the CDR3 is TGTGCCACCAGCAGAGGTCTTAATTCACCCCTCCACTTT.

J is TRBJ2-7 and V is TRBV10-3, with D possibly called TRBD1 or TRBD2 (5 bases each). Between the trimmed V and J ends, which lost 6 bases and 0 bases, there was a span of 15 bases. CDR3 length equals 15 residues. Germline CDR1 and CDR2: ENHRY and SYGVKD. CDR3: CAIREQDSGSYEQYF. The CDR3 DNA reads TGTGCCATCAGGGAACAGGACTCCGGCTCCTACGAGCAGTACTTC.

A single count supports this clone. The V and J genes are TRBV6-1 and TRBJ2-4; 10 positions agree with TRBD1. V was pared by 6 bases and J by 8 bases, with 7 bases of the junction left unmatched. CDR1 and CDR2 from the germline V gene are MNHNS and SASEGT. The CDR3 is 14 amino acids. The CDR3 region is CASSDRGRIDIQYF. The DNA of the CDR3 is TGTGCCAGCAGCGACAGGGGGCGAATAGACATTCAGTACTTC.

The rearrangement uses TRBV5-6 and TRBJ2-7; weak D call: TRBD1 (7 bases). Trimming shortened V by 3 bases and J by 9 bases, and 16 bases separated the two germline ends. Germline CDR1 and CDR2: SGHDT and YYEEEE. The CDR3 extends over 13 amino acids. DNA for the CDR3: TGTGCCAGCAGCTCACGACAGGGCGGGGCGCAGTACTTC. Its protein is CASSSRQGGAQYF.

The V call is TRBV5-5, the J call TRBJ2-1, with D tentatively TRBD1 or TRBD2 (5 bases each). V lost 7 bases and J 5 bases, leaving 13 bases between the germline ends. Germline CDR1 is SGHKS and CDR2 is YYEKEE (reference sequence). This CDR3 has 13 residues. DNA of the CDR3: TGTGCCAGCGCCCCGGGACCTAACAATGAGCAGTTCTTC. This gives the protein CASAPGPNNEQFF. The full variable domain, in which reference TRBV5-5 and TRBJ2-1 provide the parts outside the CDR3, is DAGVTQSPTHLIKTRGQQVTLRCSPISGHKSVSWYQQVLGQGPQFIFQYYEKEERGRGNFPDRFSARQFPNYSSELNVNALLLGDSALYLCASAPGPNNEQFFGPGTRLTVL.

The J gene is TRBJ1-4, the V gene TRBV30, with 7 bases fitting TRBD1. This CDR3 is 18 amino acids long. V shed 0 bases, J shed 7 bases, and the junction held 17 bases outside the gene matches. Germline loops: CDR1 GTSNPN, CDR2 SVGIG (reference sequence). CDR3 DNA sequence: TGTGCCTGGAGTGTACTGTTAGGTATGGTGCAGGGGGGTGAAAAACTGTTTTTT. It specifies CAWSVLLGMVQGGEKLFF.

This clone has just one count. The rearrangement joins TRBV7-2 to TRBJ2-5, with TRBD1 matching 10 bases. The CDR3 loop spans 15 amino acids. The V gene's germline CDR1 is SGHTA and CDR2 FQGNSA. The ends lost 4 bases at V and 5 bases at J; junction bases unmatched: 7. CDR3 residues: CASSYQTGGKETQYF. The CDR3, as DNA: TGTGCCAGCAGCTACCAGACAGGGGGCAAGGAGACCCAGTACTTC.

V gene TRBV19 combines with J gene TRBJ2-7; 8 bases are a match to TRBD2. This CDR3 is built from 14 residues. Germline trimming cut 5 bases from V and 2 bases from J; bases unmatched to any gene: 5. Germline V gene sequence: CDR1 LNHDA, CDR2 SQIVND (reference sequence). The CDR3 DNA is TGTGCCAGTAGTTTAGCGGGGACAACCTACGAGCAGTACTTC. Translating it yields CASSLAGTTYEQYF.

In its sample, this clone was seen once. The V call is TRBV6-5, the J call TRBJ2-1, with D possibly being TRBD1 (5 bases). With 6 bases removed from V and 0 bases from J, the gap between germline ends came to 12 bases. CDR3 length: 15 residues. Germline V gene sequence: CDR1 MNHEY, CDR2 SVGAGI. CDR3 DNA sequence: TGTGCCAGCAGCCCGCTCGACAGCTCCTACAATGAGCAGTTCTTC. This encodes CASSPLDSSYNEQFF.

V and J are TRBV28 and TRBJ2-3; perhaps D is TRBD1 or TRBD2 (5 bases each). CDR3 length equals 15 residues. The V gene's germline CDR1 is MDHEN and CDR2 SYDVKM. With 7 bases removed from V and 4 bases from J, the gap between germline ends came to 18 bases. CDR3 region: CASIDQIGTADTQYF. CDR3 coding DNA: TGTGCCAGCATTGATCAAATCGGGACGGCAGATACGCAGTATTTT.

A few counts support this clone. This chain uses TRBV9 with TRBJ2-1; D might be TRBD1 (5 bases). CDR1 and CDR2 from the germline V gene are SGDLS and YYNGEE. This CDR3 is built from 17 residues. Trimming pared 0 bases from V and 0 bases from J, leaving 13 bases between. As DNA, the CDR3 is TGTGCCAGCAGCGTAGACCAGGGCGTGGGCTCCTACAATGAGCAGTTCTTC. Protein product: CASSVDQGVGSYNEQFF.

The gene calls are TRBV28 and TRBJ1-2; 11 bases fit TRBD1. The CDR3 consists of 12 residues. V shed 11 bases, J shed 8 bases, and the junction held 7 bases outside the gene matches. Per germline, CDR1 MDHEN and CDR2 SYDVKM. The DNA of the CDR3 is TGTGCCGGGTGGGACAGGGGGGAAGGCTACACCTTC. It specifies CAGWDRGEGYTF.

This chain links TRBV7-2 with TRBJ2-3; D gene unclear. CDR1 is SGHTA, CDR2 FQGNSA, per germline. Trimming took 1 base from V and 9 from J, leaving 8 bases between them. The CDR3 is 12 residues long. The CDR3 DNA follows: TGTGCCAGCAGCTTAGGGGTGGAGACGCAGTATTTT. Protein product: CASSLGVETQYF. The entire variable domain, with the rest obtained from reference TRBV7-2 and TRBJ2-3, is as follows: GAGVSQSPSNKVTEKGKDVELRCDPISGHTALYWYRQSLGQGLEFLIYFQGNSAPDKSGLPSDRFSAERTGGSVSTLTIQRTQQEDSAVYLCASSLGVETQYFGPGTRLTVL.

This clone was picked up a small number of times. This rearrangement joins TRBV6-1 to TRBJ2-7; D might be TRBD1 or TRBD2, each matching 5 bases. The CDR3 loop spans 14 amino acids. V lost 8 bases and J 3 bases, leaving 17 bases between the germline ends. Germline V gene data show CDR1 as MNHNS and CDR2 as SASEGT. This chain's CDR3 is CASGGRGTSYEQYF. CDR3 in DNA: TGTGCCAGCGGAGGTAGGGGCACCAGCTACGAGCAGTACTTC.

This chain uses TRBV28 with TRBJ2-3, with no clear D. The V gene's germline CDR1 is MDHEN and CDR2 SYDVKM. The CDR3 runs 13 residues. The V end lost 1 base, the J end lost 5 bases, and 7 bases lay between the germline ends. CDR3 region: CASSLSPEDTQYF. CDR3 DNA: TGTGCCAGCAGTTTATCTCCCGAAGATACGCAGTATTTT.

This sequence joins TRBV5-8 and TRBJ2-3, with D perhaps TRBD2 (6 bases). There are 14 residues in the CDR3. Germline V lookup: CDR1 SGHTS, CDR2 YDEGEE. V was pared by 0 bases and J by 6 bases, with 11 bases between. CDR3 residues: CASSLGTTPDTQYF. The CDR3 DNA sequence: TGTGCCAGCAGCTTGGGGACTACGCCCGATACGCAGTATTTT.

The sample holds one count of this clone. The chain uses TRBV27 and TRBJ2-2; 11 bases map to TRBD2. The CDR3 is 16 amino acids. Germline V lookup: CDR1 MNHEY, CDR2 SMNVEV (reference sequence). V lost 3 bases and J lost 0; bases outside the gene matches: 0. The CDR3 DNA reads as TGTGCCAGCAGTTTGGGACTAGCGGCGAACACCGGGGAGCTGTTTTTT. It codes for CASSLGLAANTGELFF.

This chain links TRBV4-3 with TRBJ2-2; TRBD1 aligns across 11 bases. This CDR3 is 19 amino acids long. Germline assignment: CDR1 LGHNA and CDR2 YSLEER. Unmatched junction bases numbered 14, after V lost 0 bases and J lost 8 bases. The CDR3 is CASSQDERRTGGNVGELFF. As DNA, the CDR3 is TGCGCCAGCAGCCAAGATGAGCGACGGACAGGGGGCAACGTTGGGGAGCTGTTTTTT.

The rearrangement joins TRBV2 to TRBJ1-5; 11 bases are shared with TRBD1. Germline V lookup: CDR1 SNHLY, CDR2 FYNNEI. J lost 4 bases, V lost 4 bases, and 3 bases had no gene match. The CDR3 consists of 15 residues. CDR3: CASSGTGGLNQPQHF. The CDR3 DNA is TGTGCCAGCAGTGGGACAGGGGGCTTAAATCAGCCCCAGCATTTT.

CDR3 region: CASRDDRVYEQYF. CDR3 bases: TGTGCCAGCCGCGACGACAGGGTCTACGAGCAGTACTTC. The chain recombines TRBV6-5 with TRBJ2-7; 7 positions match TRBD1. V was clipped by 8 bases and J by 3 bases; unmatched bases: 7. The CDR3 consists of 13 residues. From germline, CDR1 is MNHEY and CDR2 SVGAGI.

This rearrangement joins TRBV5-6 to TRBJ1-2, with 7 bases identical to TRBD1. Trimming cost V 4 bases and J 8 bases; bases outside gene matches: 11. CDR1 is SGHDT, CDR2 YYEEEE, per germline. This CDR3 contains 14 residues. The CDR3 is CASSPQGGGRGYTF. DNA of the CDR3: TGTGCCAGCAGCCCCCAGGGAGGGGGCCGGGGCTACACCTTC.